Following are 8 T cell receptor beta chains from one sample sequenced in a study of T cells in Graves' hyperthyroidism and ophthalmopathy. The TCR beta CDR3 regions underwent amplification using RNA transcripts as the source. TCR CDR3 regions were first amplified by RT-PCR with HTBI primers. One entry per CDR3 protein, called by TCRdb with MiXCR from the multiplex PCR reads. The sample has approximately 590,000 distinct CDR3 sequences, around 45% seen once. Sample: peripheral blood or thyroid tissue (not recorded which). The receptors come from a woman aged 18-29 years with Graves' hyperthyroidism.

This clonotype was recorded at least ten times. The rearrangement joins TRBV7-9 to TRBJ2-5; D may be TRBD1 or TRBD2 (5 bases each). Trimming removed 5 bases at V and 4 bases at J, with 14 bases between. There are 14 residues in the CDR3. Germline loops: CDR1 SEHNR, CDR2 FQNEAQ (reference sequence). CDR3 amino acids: CASSQAGALETQYF. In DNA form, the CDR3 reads TGTGCCAGCAGCCAAGCCGGGGCGTTAGAGACCCAGTACTTC.

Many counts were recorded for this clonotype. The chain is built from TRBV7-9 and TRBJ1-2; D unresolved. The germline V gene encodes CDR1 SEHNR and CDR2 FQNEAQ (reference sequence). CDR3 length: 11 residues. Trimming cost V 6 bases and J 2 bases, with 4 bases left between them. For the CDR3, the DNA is TGTGCCAGCAGTCTGAACTATGGCTACACCTTC. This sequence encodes CASSLNYGYTF. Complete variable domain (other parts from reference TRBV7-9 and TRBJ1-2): DTGVSQNPRHKITKRGQNVTFRCDPISEHNRLYWYRQTLGQGPEFLTYFQNEAQLEKSRLLSDRFSAERPKGSFSTLEIQRTEQGDSAMYLCASSLNYGYTFGSGTRLTVV.

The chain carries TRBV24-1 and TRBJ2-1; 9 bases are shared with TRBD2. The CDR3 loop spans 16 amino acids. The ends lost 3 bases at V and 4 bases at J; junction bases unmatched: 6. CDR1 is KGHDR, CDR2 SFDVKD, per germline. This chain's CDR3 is CATSDLAGTGYNEQFF. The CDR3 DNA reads TGTGCCACCAGTGATCTAGCGGGAACGGGTTACAATGAGCAGTTCTTC.

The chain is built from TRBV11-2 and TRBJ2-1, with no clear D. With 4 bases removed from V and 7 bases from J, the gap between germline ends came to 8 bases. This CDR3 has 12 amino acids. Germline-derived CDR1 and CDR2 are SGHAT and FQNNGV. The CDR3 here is CASSSYDNEQFF. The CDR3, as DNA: TGTGCCAGCAGCTCCTATGATAATGAGCAGTTCTTC.

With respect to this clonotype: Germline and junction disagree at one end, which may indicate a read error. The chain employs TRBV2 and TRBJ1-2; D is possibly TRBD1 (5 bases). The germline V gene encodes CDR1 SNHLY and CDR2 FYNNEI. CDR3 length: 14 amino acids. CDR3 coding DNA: TGTGCCAACAGTGTACAGGCCCTTAACTATGGCTACACCTTC. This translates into CANSVQALNYGYTF.

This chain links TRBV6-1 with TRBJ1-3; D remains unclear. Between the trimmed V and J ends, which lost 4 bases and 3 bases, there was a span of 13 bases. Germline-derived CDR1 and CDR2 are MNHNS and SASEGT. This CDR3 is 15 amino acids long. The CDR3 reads CASSVRVGIGNTIYF. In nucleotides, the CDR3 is TGTGCCAGCAGTGTTCGGGTAGGGATTGGAAACACCATATATTTT.

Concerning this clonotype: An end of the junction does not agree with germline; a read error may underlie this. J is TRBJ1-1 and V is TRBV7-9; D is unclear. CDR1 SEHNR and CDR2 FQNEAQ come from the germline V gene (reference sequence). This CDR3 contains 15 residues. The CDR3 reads CASSQEVLGFTEAFF. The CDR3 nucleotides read TGCGCCAGCAGCCAAGAAGTCTTGGGCTTCACTGAAGCTTTCTTT.

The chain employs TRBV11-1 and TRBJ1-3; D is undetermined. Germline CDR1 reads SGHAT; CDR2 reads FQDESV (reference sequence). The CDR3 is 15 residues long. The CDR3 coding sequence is TGTGACCGTGAGACCTGGGTGAGGACTGGAAACACCATATATTTT. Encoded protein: CDRETWVRTGNTIYF.